This TCR beta chain appears in the sequencing data of a study of metastatic and nonmetastatic thyroid tumors. On the study more broadly: The study looked at repertoires side by side in blood and in tumor or nodule tissue from malignant and benign thyroid patients. General study points: Across blood and tumor, TCR beta diversity in malignant thyroid tumors was reportedly significantly higher than in benign nodules.

This CDR3 has 19 amino acids. The germline V and J ends were trimmed by 2 bases and 4 bases, with 21 bases remaining between them. Looked up from germline, CDR1 is ENHRY and CDR2 is SYGVKD. There are many counts of this clone. Antigen: not known. Each patient went into thyroid surgery without having received any treatment. Original processing methods: Across clinicopathological groups, CDR3 differences served as the basis for building a distant-metastasis classifier for papillary thyroid cancer. TCRdb re-called the PCR reads via MiXCR. The V and J calls were not made by the authors but by TCRdb's processing. The sample consists of about 24,000 clones, about an eighth of them appearing once.

Sequencing used blood. The chain uses TRBV10-3 and TRBJ2-6, with a tentative D call TRBD1 (6 bases). The receptor comes from a female donor with papillary thyroid cancer or a benign thyroid nodule (not recorded which). Some clones in this sample may be carry-over from other donors' samples. The CDR3: CAISEVSEQGSSGANVLTF. As DNA, the CDR3 is TGTGCCATCAGTGAGGTAAGTGAACAGGGATCGTCGGGGGCCAACGTCCTGACTTTC.